These T cell receptor beta chains were read from a single sample in a study of T cells in Graves' hyperthyroidism and ophthalmopathy. TCRdb ran MiXCR on the multiplex PCR reads and lists one entry per CDR3 protein. This table has 600,000 to 700,000 distinct CDR3 sequences, 45% appearing once. The sample comprised peripheral blood or thyroid tissue (not recorded which). The origin of the receptors is an adult man with Graves' disease, either hyperthyroidism or ophthalmopathy (not recorded which). Each CDR3 is given with its conserved first and last residue. Each record gives: D gene, clone size, J gene, V gene, CDR3 protein, CDR3 DNA. D genes are given only for firm matches. The size of a clone is reported for some rows only, either as once, few or many, or as a class for expanded clones.

d_call: -
clone_size: few
j_call: TRBJ1-2
v_call: TRBV7-9
cdr3_aa: CASSLEPRAAGYTF
cdr3_nt: TGTGCCAGCAGCTTAGAGCCCAGGGCCGCTGGCTACACCTTC

d_call: -
clone_size: -
j_call: TRBJ2-7
v_call: TRBV6-1
cdr3_aa: CASSEAGAIYEQYF
cdr3_nt: TGTGCCAGCAGTGAAGCAGGGGCAATCTACGAGCAGTACTTC

d_call: -
clone_size: -
j_call: TRBJ2-7
v_call: TRBV5-1
cdr3_aa: CASSPGAGNGAYEQYF
cdr3_nt: TGCGCCAGCAGCCCCGGGGCAGGGAACGGAGCCTACGAGCAGTACTTC

d_call: -
clone_size: -
j_call: TRBJ2-5
v_call: TRBV2
cdr3_aa: CASSVSSVQETQYF
cdr3_nt: TGTGCCAGCAGTGTGTCGTCAGTTCAAGAGACCCAGTACTTC

d_call: -
clone_size: -
j_call: TRBJ1-2
v_call: TRBV29-1
cdr3_aa: CSVDGGRETVNDGYTF
cdr3_nt: TGCAGCGTTGATGGGGGCCGGGAGACTGTTAACGATGGCTACACCTTC

d_call: TRBD2
clone_size: few
j_call: TRBJ2-5
v_call: TRBV2
cdr3_aa: CASSQEPAGVYETQYF
cdr3_nt: TGTGCCAGCAGCCAAGAACCAGCGGGAGTTTATGAGACCCAGTACTTC

d_call: -
clone_size: many
j_call: TRBJ1-6
v_call: TRBV20-1
cdr3_aa: CSARGTEGNSPLHF
cdr3_nt: TGCAGTGCTAGAGGGACGGAAGGCAATTCACCCCTCCACTTT

d_call: TRBD1
clone_size: -
j_call: TRBJ1-5
v_call: TRBV7-8
cdr3_aa: CASSQERTGPKVAQHF
cdr3_nt: TGCGCCAGCAGCCAAGAGAGGACAGGCCCGAAAGTCGCCCAGCATTTT

d_call: -
clone_size: -
j_call: TRBJ2-1
v_call: TRBV7-9
cdr3_aa: CASSESGNREQFF
cdr3_nt: TGCGCCAGCAGTGAGTCGGGGAACAGAGAGCAGTTCTTC

d_call: TRBD1
clone_size: -
j_call: TRBJ2-5
v_call: TRBV20-1
cdr3_aa: CSARPGQVLFQETQYF
cdr3_nt: TGCAGTGCTCGTCCGGGACAGGTCCTTTTCCAAGAGACCCAGTACTTC

d_call: -
clone_size: -
j_call: TRBJ1-1
v_call: TRBV7-8
cdr3_aa: CASTRAGPRGTEAFF
cdr3_nt: TGTGCCAGCACCCGGGCAGGCCCGAGGGGCACTGAAGCTTTCTTT

d_call: TRBD2
clone_size: -
j_call: TRBJ2-7
v_call: TRBV10-3
cdr3_aa: CAIRGTSGPYEQYF
cdr3_nt: TGTGCCATCAGGGGGACTAGCGGACCCTACGAGCAGTACTTC

d_call: TRBD1
clone_size: -
j_call: TRBJ1-2
v_call: TRBV25-1
cdr3_aa: CASSEGTHRGLGYTF
cdr3_nt: TGTGCCAGCAGTGAAGGGACACACAGGGGGCTTGGCTACACCTTC

d_call: TRBD2
clone_size: many
j_call: TRBJ2-7
v_call: TRBV7-9
cdr3_aa: CASRPGLAGGYEQYF
cdr3_nt: TGTGCCAGCAGACCAGGACTAGCGGGGGGATACGAGCAGTACTTC